The 23 T cell receptor beta chains reported below all come from one sample, sequenced in a study of regulatory T cells in long-lasting Graves disease. Time point specified: newly diagnosed GD, antithyroid drugs for less than 3 months. Extracted PBMC RNA gave rise to the TCR library. HTBI primers from iRepertoire and Arm-PCR of CDR3 regions yielded the TCR beta libraries. TCRdb analysed the multiplex PCR reads with MiXCR anew, one entry per CDR3 protein. Of 500,000 or so distinct CDR3 sequences listed, under 20% were seen once; the top ten hold more than 10%. These same records also appear under a second study, on T cells in Graves' hyperthyroidism and ophthalmopathy.

This specimen was peripheral blood mononuclear cells (PBMCs), taken at new diagnosis, from a patient treated with antithyroid drugs. The receptor source for this set is a man aged 35-49 years with Graves disease.

The table lists this clonotype with many counts. The V gene is TRBV27, the J gene TRBJ2-3; TRBD1 or TRBD2 may be the D gene (5 bases each). The CDR3 runs to 14 residues. V shed 3 bases and J shed 2 bases, with 9 bases lying between them. Germline-derived CDR1 and CDR2 are MNHEY and SMNVEV (reference sequence). DNA for the CDR3: TGTGCCAGCAGTTTTTGGGGGAACACAGATACGCAGTATTTT. Protein: CASSFWGNTDTQYF.

This clonotype was picked up a small number of times. The chain is built from TRBV7-3 and TRBJ2-3; 7 bases line up with TRBD2. The CDR3 is 17 residues long. The ends lost 0 bases at V and 2 bases at J; junction bases unmatched: 8. CDR1 and CDR2 (germline): SGHTA, FQGTGA. The CDR3 here is CASSLTPPAGTTDTQYF. In DNA, the CDR3 is TGTGCCAGCAGCTTAACCCCCCCAGCGGGGACCACAGATACGCAGTATTTT.

On this clonotype: A read error may explain this, as a much larger clone is one base away. The V gene is TRBV11-2, the J gene TRBJ2-7; D not resolved. In germline, CDR1 is SGHAT, CDR2 FQNNGV. V dropped 1 base and J dropped 5 bases, with 9 bases sitting between them. This CDR3 contains 13 residues. The CDR3, as DNA: TGTGCCAGCAGCTTAGCGACGGTCCACGAGCAGTACTTC. It is translated as CASSLATVHEQYF.

The chain carries TRBV10-2 and TRBJ1-5; D gene uncertain. V was pared by 2 bases and J by 3 bases, with 8 bases between. The germline V gene has CDR1 WSHSY and CDR2 SAAADI. CDR3 length: 14 residues. CDR3 sequence reads: CASSESHINQPQHF. The CDR3 coding sequence is TGCGCCAGCAGTGAGAGCCATATCAATCAGCCCCAGCATTTT.

This clonotype has ten or more counts. The chain recombines TRBV30 with TRBJ2-5; 13 nucleotides line up with TRBD2. The CDR3 covers 15 residues. Germline V gives CDR1 GTSNPN, CDR2 SVGIG (reference sequence). V trimming: 2 bases; J trimming: 5 bases; junction bases outside the gene matches: 5. The CDR3 sequence: CAWSSGTSGIETQYF. CDR3 bases: TGTGCCTGGAGTTCCGGGACTAGCGGGATTGAGACCCAGTACTTC.

This clonotype was detected a few times. One junction end disagrees with the germline gene, perhaps due to a read error. The rearrangement links TRBV20-1 to TRBJ2-3; D call uncertain. In germline, CDR1 is DFQATT, CDR2 SNEGSKA (reference sequence). CDR3 size: 12 residues. The CDR3 DNA is TGCAGTGCTAGCCCCACCACACATACGCAGTATTTT. This codes for CSASPTTHTQYF.

This clonotype came up a few times. The CDR3 carries no conserved terminal phenylalanine or tryptophan, so it likely arises from a read error. The chain couples TRBV10-3 to TRBJ2-5; possible D gene TRBD2, 6 bases. This CDR3 has 13 residues. Germline V CDR1 and CDR2: ENHRY, SYGVKD. V was trimmed by 6 bases and J by 5 bases, leaving 13 bases between them. The CDR3 region has the DNA TGTGCCATCAGCAACTACGCGGGGGAGACCCAGTACCTC. This gives the protein CAISNYAGETQYL.

The gene calls are TRBV6-1 and TRBJ1-6, with D hard to call. The CDR3 runs to 13 residues. Germline-derived CDR1 and CDR2 are MNHNS and SASEGT. V was shortened by 1 base and J by 8 bases, with 6 bases between the two germline ends. Written as DNA, the CDR3 is TGTGCCAGCAGTGAAGATTGGGATTCACCCCTCCACTTT. This translates into CASSEDWDSPLHF.

As concerns this clonotype: This sequence may be a read error, since a much larger clone differs from it by one base. The chain combines TRBV28 with TRBJ2-1; tentative D call: TRBD2 (6 bases). This CDR3 contains 15 residues. CDR1 and CDR2 (germline): MDHEN, SYDVKM. The CDR3 sequence: CASSLLGLGYNGQFF. CDR3 DNA: TGTGCCAGCAGTTTATTGGGACTGGGTTACAATGGGCAGTTCTTC.

At least ten counts were recorded for this clonotype. The gene calls are TRBV27 and TRBJ2-7; a possible D gene is TRBD1 (6 bases). The V end lost 6 bases, the J end lost 7 bases, and 16 bases lay between the germline ends. CDR1 is MNHEY and CDR2 is SMNVEV in the germline V gene (reference sequence). The CDR3 length is 13 residues. CDR3 bases: TGTGCCAGCAGCCCCGCTCAGGGGTTTGAGCAGTACTTC. It specifies CASSPAQGFEQYF.

At least ten counts were recorded for this clonotype. The chain couples TRBV20-1 to TRBJ2-3; no clear D. This CDR3 has 10 amino acids. Trimming took 3 bases from V and 2 from J, leaving 0 bases between them. The germline CDR1 and CDR2 sequences are DFQATT and SNEGSKA (reference sequence). The CDR3 loop is CSASTDTQYF. Written as DNA, the CDR3 is TGCAGTGCTAGCACAGATACGCAGTATTTT.

The sample holds many counts of this clonotype. The J gene is TRBJ2-4, the V gene TRBV5-1, with TRBD1 matching over 10 bases. The CDR3 runs to 16 residues. The germline CDR1 and CDR2 sequences are SGHRS and YFSETQ. J was trimmed by 12 bases and V by 0 bases; bases with no gene match: 12. The CDR3 is CASSLAGTGASMDQYF. CDR3 DNA sequence: TGCGCCAGCAGCTTGGCTGGGACAGGGGCTTCAATGGATCAGTACTTC.

In this sample, this clonotype turned up many times. V and J are TRBV24-1 and TRBJ2-1; 13 nucleotides agree with TRBD2. V lost 4 bases to trimming and J lost 4 bases; unmatched junction nucleotides: 12. Germline loops: CDR1 KGHDR, CDR2 SFDVKD. The CDR3 spans 19 residues. The CDR3 is CATSDNTRTSGSGYNEQFF. The CDR3 DNA reads TGTGCCACCAGTGACAATACTAGGACTAGCGGGAGTGGATACAATGAGCAGTTCTTC.

The V call is TRBV7-6, the J call TRBJ2-7; 8 bases agree with TRBD2. The CDR3 has 15 residues. Germline V CDR1 and CDR2: SGHVS, FNYEAQ. Trimming at V came to 2 bases and at J to 5 bases, leaving 8 bases not matched to a gene. The CDR3 region is CASSLTGLVVDEQYF. CDR3 coding DNA: TGTGCCAGCAGCTTAACGGGACTAGTAGTCGACGAGCAGTACTTC.

At least ten counts were recorded for this clonotype. V and J are TRBV12-3 or TRBV12-4 and TRBJ2-1; TRBD1 or TRBD2 may be the D gene (5 bases each). This CDR3 has 15 residues. V was pared by 8 bases and J by 10 bases, with 24 bases between. For the CDR3, the DNA is TGTGCCAGCTCAGGGCCCCGGGATCCCATGCGGGAGCAGTTCTTC. Protein product: CASSGPRDPMREQFF.

The CDR3 loop is CASSLNIAGFGQPQHF. CDR3 DNA: TGTGCCAGCAGTTTGAATATCGCAGGGTTCGGTCAGCCCCAGCATTTT. The chain links TRBV12-3 or TRBV12-4 to TRBJ1-5; possible D gene TRBD1, 5 bases. V lost 3 bases and J lost 6, with 18 bases in between. The CDR3 extends over 16 amino acids.

This clonotype came up a few times. The chain uses TRBV29-1 and TRBJ2-3; D is unclear. Germline CDR1 is SQVTM and CDR2 is ANQGSEA. Trimming took 2 bases from V and 4 from J, leaving 4 bases between them. The CDR3 has 11 residues. The CDR3 sequence: CSVETADTQYF. CDR3 sequence (DNA): TGCAGCGTTGAAACCGCAGATACGCAGTATTTT.

In its sample, this clonotype was seen many times. The J gene is TRBJ2-3, the V gene TRBV3-1; D unresolved. Germline loops: CDR1 LGHDT, CDR2 YNNKEL (reference sequence). Trimming took off 0 bases at V and 2 bases at J, with 9 bases between the two ends. The CDR3 is 15 residues long. The CDR3 DNA is TGTGCCAGCAGCCAAGATGGCTTACCCACAGATACGCAGTATTTT. Its translation is CASSQDGLPTDTQYF.

This clonotype was seen many times. The chain combines TRBV12-3 or TRBV12-4 with TRBJ2-2; maybe TRBD2 (6 bases). The CDR3 runs 15 residues. Trimming removed 5 bases from V and 3 bases from J, with 13 bases in between. CDR3 protein: CASSASGRYTGELFF. In nucleotides, the CDR3 is TGTGCCAGCAGTGCAAGCGGGCGATACACCGGGGAGCTGTTTTTT.

In its sample, this clonotype was seen many times. CDR3 in DNA: TGTGCCAGCAGCTTGCCGGGGGCTAATGAAAAACTGTTTTTT. It encodes CASSLPGANEKLFF. The chain combines TRBV7-9 with TRBJ1-4, with a possible D match to TRBD1 (5 bases). Trimming took off 3 bases at V and 3 bases at J, with 8 bases between the two ends. The V gene's germline CDR1 is SEHNR and CDR2 FQNEAQ (reference sequence). There are 14 residues in the CDR3.

This clonotype was seen ten or more times. For the CDR3, the DNA is TGCAGTGCTACCCCGGCCATGGGCTACAATGAGCAGTTCTTC. It translates to CSATPAMGYNEQFF. The chain uses TRBV20-1 and TRBJ2-1, with D unclear. The CDR3 has 14 amino acids. V was cut by 4 bases and J by 3 bases, with 13 bases left in between. Germline V gives CDR1 DFQATT, CDR2 SNEGSKA (reference sequence).

This clonotype was detected many times. V gene TRBV20-1 combines with J gene TRBJ1-5; TRBD1 agrees at 9 bases. Germline CDR1 DFQATT, CDR2 SNEGSKA (reference sequence). The V segment lost 3 bases and the J segment 2 bases; nucleotides outside the gene matches: 8. The length of the CDR3 is 16 residues. CDR3 sequence reads: CSASGSTGGGNQPQHF. DNA for the CDR3: TGCAGTGCTAGTGGGAGTACAGGGGGCGGCAATCAGCCCCAGCATTTT.

In this sample, this clonotype turned up a few times. V gene TRBV11-3 combines with J gene TRBJ2-7; 7 bases line up with TRBD1. Germline CDR1 is SGHNT and CDR2 is YENEEA. The CDR3 covers 15 residues. The junction had 11 bases not matched to a gene; V was cut back by 6 bases and J by 3 bases. Here the CDR3 reads CASRSDRDALYEQYF. Written as DNA, the CDR3 is TGTGCCAGCAGAAGCGACAGGGACGCCCTCTACGAGCAGTACTTC.